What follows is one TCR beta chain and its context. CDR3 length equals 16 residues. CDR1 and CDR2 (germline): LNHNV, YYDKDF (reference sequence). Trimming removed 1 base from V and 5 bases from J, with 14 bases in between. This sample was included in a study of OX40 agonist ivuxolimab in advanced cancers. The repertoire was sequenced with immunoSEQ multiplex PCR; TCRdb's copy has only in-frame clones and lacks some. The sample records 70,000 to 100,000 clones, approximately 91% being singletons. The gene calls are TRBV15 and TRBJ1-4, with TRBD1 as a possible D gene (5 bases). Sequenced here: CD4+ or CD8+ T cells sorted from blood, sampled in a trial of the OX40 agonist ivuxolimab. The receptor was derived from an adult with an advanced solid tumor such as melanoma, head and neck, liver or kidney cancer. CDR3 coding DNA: TGTGCCACCAGCAGAGCTTGGGGACCCGGGAATGAAAAACTGTTTTTT. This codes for CATSRAWGPGNEKLFF.